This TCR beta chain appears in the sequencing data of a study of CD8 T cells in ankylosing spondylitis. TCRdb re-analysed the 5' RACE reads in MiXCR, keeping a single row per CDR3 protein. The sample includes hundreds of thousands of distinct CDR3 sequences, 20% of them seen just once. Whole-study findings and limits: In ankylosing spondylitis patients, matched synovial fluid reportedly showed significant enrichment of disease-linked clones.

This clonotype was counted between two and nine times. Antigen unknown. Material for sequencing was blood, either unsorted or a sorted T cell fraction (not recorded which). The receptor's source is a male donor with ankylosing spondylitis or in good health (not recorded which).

CDR3 in DNA: TGCGCCAGCAGCTCCATCGGACAAGACACTGAAGCTTTCTTT. Translating it yields CASSSIGQDTEAFF. This chain joins TRBV5-1 and TRBJ1-1, with D possibly TRBD1 on 5 matching bases. The CDR3 is made up of 14 amino acids. Trimming removed 3 bases from V and 3 bases from J, with 12 bases in between. Germline CDR1 is SGHRS and CDR2 is YFSETQ.